The T cell receptor (beta chain) under discussion was sequenced for a study of response to subunit inactivated influenza vaccine. TCRdb itself ran the RT-PCR reads through MiXCR, one entry per CDR3 protein. In the table there are about half a million distinct CDR3 sequences, 25% of which are singletons. The CDR3 has 15 residues. Germline values: CDR1 SGHRS, CDR2 YFSETQ. The V gene lost 2 bases and the J gene lost 3 bases, with 12 bases spanning the gap. Here the sequenced sample was CD4+ T cells sorted from PBMCs, taken less than 6 days after vaccination. The genes are TRBV5-1 and TRBJ2-1; perhaps D is TRBD1 or TRBD2 (5 bases each). The origin of this receptor is a man between 50 and 59 years old who received an inactivated influenza vaccine. Here the CDR3 DNA reads TGCGCCAGCAGCTTAGCCGGGACGGTCTACAATGAGCAGTTCTTC. The encoded protein is CASSLAGTVYNEQFF.